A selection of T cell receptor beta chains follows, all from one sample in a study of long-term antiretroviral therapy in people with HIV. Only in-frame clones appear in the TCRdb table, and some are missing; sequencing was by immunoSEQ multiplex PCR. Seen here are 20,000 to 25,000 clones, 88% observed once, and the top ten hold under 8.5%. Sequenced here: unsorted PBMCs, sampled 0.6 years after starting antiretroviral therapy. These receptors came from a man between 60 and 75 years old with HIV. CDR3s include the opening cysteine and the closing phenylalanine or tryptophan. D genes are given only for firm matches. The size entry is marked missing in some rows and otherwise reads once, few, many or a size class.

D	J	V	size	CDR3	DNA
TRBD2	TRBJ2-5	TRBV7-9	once	CASTRRGVGETQYF	TGTGCCAGCACGCGTCGGGGGGTCGGGGAGACCCAGTACTTC
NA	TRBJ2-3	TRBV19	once	CASSVGPREDTQYF	TGTGCCAGTAGTGTCGGACCCAGAGAAGATACGCAGTATTTT
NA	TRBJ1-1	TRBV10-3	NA	CAISVDPNTEAFF	TGTGCCATCAGTGTAGATCCGAACACTGAAGCTTTCTTT
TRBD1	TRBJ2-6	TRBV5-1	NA	CASSITGASGANVLTF	TGCGCCAGCAGCATTACAGGGGCCTCTGGGGCCAACGTCCTGACTTTC
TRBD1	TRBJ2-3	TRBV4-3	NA	CASSQARTGEGTDTQYF	TGCGCCAGCAGCCAAGCGAGGACAGGGGAGGGCACAGATACGCAGTATTTT
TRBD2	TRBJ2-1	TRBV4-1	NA	CASSQGTSGGVNNEQFF	TGCGCCAGCAGCCAAGGGACTAGCGGGGGTGTCAACAATGAGCAGTTCTTC
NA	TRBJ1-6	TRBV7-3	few	CASSLGPPQDSPLHF	TGTGCCAGCAGCTTAGGGCCCCCCCAAGATTCACCCCTCCACTTT
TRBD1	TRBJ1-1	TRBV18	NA	CASSADRVNTEAFF	TGTGCCAGCTCAGCAGACAGGGTGAACACTGAAGCTTTCTTT
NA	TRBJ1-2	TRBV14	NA	CASSQAGGPPWATNYGYTF	TGTGCCAGCAGCCAAGCTGGCGGGCCTCCATGGGCCACTAACTATGGCTACACCTTC
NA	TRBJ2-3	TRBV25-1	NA	CASSEFHTGASTDTQYF	TGTGCCAGCAGTGAATTTCATACGGGAGCGAGCACAGATACGCAGTATTTT
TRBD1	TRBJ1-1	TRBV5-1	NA	CASSLPPTGANTEAFF	TGCGCCAGCAGCTTGCCACCGACAGGGGCGAACACTGAAGCTTTCTTT
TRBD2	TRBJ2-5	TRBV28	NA	CATYRGLAATQETQYF	TGTGCCACCTACAGGGGACTAGCCGCAACCCAAGAGACCCAGTACTTC
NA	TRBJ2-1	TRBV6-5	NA	CASSYSWSPYNEQFF	TGTGCCAGCAGTTACTCCTGGAGTCCGTACAATGAGCAGTTCTTC
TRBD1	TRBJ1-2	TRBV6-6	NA	CASSYGQDLDYGYTF	TGTGCCAGCAGTTACGGACAGGACCTTGACTATGGCTACACCTTC
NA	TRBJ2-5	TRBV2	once	CASSELLAVQETQYF	TGTGCCAGCAGTGAGCTCTTGGCAGTACAAGAGACCCAGTACTTC
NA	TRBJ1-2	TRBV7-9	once	CASTPSRGNYGYTF	TGTGCCAGCACCCCTTCGAGGGGGAACTATGGCTACACCTTC
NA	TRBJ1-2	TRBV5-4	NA	CASRPDGYGYTF	TGTGCCAGCAGACCGGACGGGTATGGCTACACCTTC
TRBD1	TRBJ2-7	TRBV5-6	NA	CASSGSGTGIYEQYF	TGTGCCAGCAGCGGCTCGGGGACAGGGATATACGAGCAGTACTTC
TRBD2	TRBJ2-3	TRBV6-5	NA	CASSYQLASTDTQYF	TGTGCCAGCAGTTATCAACTAGCGAGCACAGATACGCAGTATTTT